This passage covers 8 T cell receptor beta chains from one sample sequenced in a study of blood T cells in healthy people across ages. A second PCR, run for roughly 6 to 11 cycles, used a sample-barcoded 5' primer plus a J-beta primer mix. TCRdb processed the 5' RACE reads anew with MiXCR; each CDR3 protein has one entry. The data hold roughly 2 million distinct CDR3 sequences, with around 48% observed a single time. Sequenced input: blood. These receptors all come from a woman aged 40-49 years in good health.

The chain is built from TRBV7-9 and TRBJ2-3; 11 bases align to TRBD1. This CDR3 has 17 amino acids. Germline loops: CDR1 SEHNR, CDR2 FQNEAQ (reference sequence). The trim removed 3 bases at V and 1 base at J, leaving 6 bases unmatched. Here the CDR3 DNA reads TGTGCCAGCAGCTTGGACAGGGGGCGCGGAGGCACAGATACGCAGTATTTT. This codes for CASSLDRGRGGTDTQYF.

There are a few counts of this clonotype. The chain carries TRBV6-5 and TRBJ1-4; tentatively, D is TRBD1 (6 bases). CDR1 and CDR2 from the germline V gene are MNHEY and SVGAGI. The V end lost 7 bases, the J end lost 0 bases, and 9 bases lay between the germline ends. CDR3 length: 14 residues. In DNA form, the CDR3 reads TGTGCCAGCAAGGGGGACTCAACTAATGAAAAACTGTTTTTT. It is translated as CASKGDSTNEKLFF.

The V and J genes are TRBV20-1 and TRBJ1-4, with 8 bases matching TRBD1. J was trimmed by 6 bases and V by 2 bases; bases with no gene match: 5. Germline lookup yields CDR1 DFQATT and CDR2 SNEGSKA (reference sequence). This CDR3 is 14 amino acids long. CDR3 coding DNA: TGCAGTGCTAGAAGGACAGGGCCTCATGAAAAACTGTTTTTT. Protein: CSARRTGPHEKLFF.

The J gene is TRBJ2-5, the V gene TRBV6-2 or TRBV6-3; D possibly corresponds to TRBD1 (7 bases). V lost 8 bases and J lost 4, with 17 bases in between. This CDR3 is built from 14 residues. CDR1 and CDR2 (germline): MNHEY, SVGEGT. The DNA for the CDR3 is TGTGCCAGCCGACAGGGAGGAAGCGGAGAGACCCAGTACTTC. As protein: CASRQGGSGETQYF.

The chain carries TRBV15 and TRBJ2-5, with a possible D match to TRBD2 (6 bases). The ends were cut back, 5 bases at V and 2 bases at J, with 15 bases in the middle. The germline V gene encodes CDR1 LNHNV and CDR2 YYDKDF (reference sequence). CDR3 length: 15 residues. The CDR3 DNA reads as TGTGCCACCAGCTCAAGGAGGGCGGAACAAGAGACCCAGTACTTC. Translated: CATSSRRAEQETQYF.

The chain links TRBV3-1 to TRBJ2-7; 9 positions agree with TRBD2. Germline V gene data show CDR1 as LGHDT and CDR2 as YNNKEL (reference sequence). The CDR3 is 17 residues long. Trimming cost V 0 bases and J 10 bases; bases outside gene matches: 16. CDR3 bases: TGTGCCAGCAGCCAAGATCCCCCTAGCGGGGTCCTCGCGCGTCAGTACTTC. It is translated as CASSQDPPSGVLARQYF.

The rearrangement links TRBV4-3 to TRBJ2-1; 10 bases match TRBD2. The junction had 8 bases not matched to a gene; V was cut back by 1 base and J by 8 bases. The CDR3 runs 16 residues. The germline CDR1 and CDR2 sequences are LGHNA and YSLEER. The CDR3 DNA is TGCGCCAGCAGCCAAGTACCCGGACTAGCGGCCCATGAGCAGTTCTTC. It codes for CASSQVPGLAAHEQFF.

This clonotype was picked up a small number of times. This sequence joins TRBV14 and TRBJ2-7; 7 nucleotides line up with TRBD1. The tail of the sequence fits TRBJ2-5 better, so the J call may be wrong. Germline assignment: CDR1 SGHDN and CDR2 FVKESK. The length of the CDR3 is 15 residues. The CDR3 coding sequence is TGTGCCAGCAGCCAGGGACAGCTCATACCGGGGACCCAGTACTTC. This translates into CASSQGQLIPGTQYF.